This T cell receptor beta chain was obtained from a study of blood T cell repertoires in COVID-19 (dated by TCRdb to the early 2020s). Notes on the research overall: Samples from collaborators originated in the United States, Italy and Spain and spanned both the acute and convalescent phases of COVID-19. The material from the prospective study consisted of cDNA or gDNA derived from T cells, B-cell-depleted T cells, or PBMCs. Deeply sampled blood TCRbeta repertoires from subjects exposed to, actively infected with, or recovered from COVID-19 were included in the dataset. A freely available public database, intended as a resource for researchers studying the immune response to SARS-CoV-2, is where the repertoires were released. The samples were drawn from the first 160 participants of the ongoing ImmuneRACE study and from more than 1,000 subjects provided by 6 global collaborators. Nearly every sample came with metadata listing a de-identified subject ID, COVID-19 status, age in years and sex. HLA class I and class II types, where available, came from metadata supplied by the sample provider rather than from assay-based typing. What the research found in general, with its limitations: How much clinical and demographic metadata was included differed by source and by participant, and the metadata was provided uncurated.

TCRbeta CDR3 regions were amplified from genomic DNA using the immunoSEQ Assay, a bias-controlled multiplex PCR. The original methods were these. Within the assay, amplification of reference gene primers was used to estimate how many nucleated cells each sample contained. To quantify the absolute abundance of each unique TCRbeta CDR3 rearrangement, sequence reads were collapsed and filtered. Productive Simpson clonality was computed per sample as the square root of Simpson's diversity index over productive rearrangements. Drawn from immuneACCESS, this table holds only the in-frame rearrangements with V and J called that TCRdb kept. Clones are partly lost; checked studies trace under half to an unresolved V gene and leave the rest unexplained. V and J calls and clone size follow that table, whereas D and trimming were derived from the DNA. This sample lists about 310,000 clones; about 89% were detected once. The ten top clones hold approximately 7.8% of the sample.

This clone has a handful of counts. The antigen it binds to is not known. No per-base quality is available; no much larger clone lies one base away. Another Seattle source contributed samples from volunteer blood donors who had recovered from COVID-19. Collaborating institutions collected whole blood in K2EDTA tubes following their own protocols. For TCRbeta analysis, collaborator samples were shipped as frozen whole blood, as isolated PBMCs, or as DNA extracted from either sample type. The CDR3 contains 19 residues, cysteine and phenylalanine counted. Only the CDR3 DNA stays, 57 bases, in frame from base 1. The germline V gene encodes CDR1 LGHNA and CDR2 YNFKEQ. The junction shows trimming of 0 bases on V and 3 bases on J, plus 24 bases between the germline ends.

Sequenced material: peripheral blood. This TCR derives from a woman in her fifties or sixties who had recovered from COVID-19. The V and J segments used are TRBV4-2 and TRBJ2-7, and possibly TRBD2, on 5 matching bases. CDR3 loop: CASSQDLASVSDYYYEQYF. The DNA sequence reads TGTGCCAGCAGCCAAGATCTGGCCAGTGTTTCCGACTACTACTACGAGCAGTACTTC.